A single sample is the source of the 25 T cell receptor beta chains below, sequenced in a study of graft-versus-host responses after intestinal transplantation. These receptors have no identified antigens. Sequencing used immunoSEQ multiplex PCR; TCRdb keeps in-frame clones, though not all of them. This table holds approximately 120,000 clones, 85% to 95% found once. The sequences come from unstimulated CD4+ T cells sorted from spleen or lymph node cells, collected before intestinal transplant. Receptors were obtained from a human donor who received an intestinal transplant.

The CDR3 DNA is TGTGCCAGCAGTCCTCTACAGGTGTCCTACAATGAGCAGTTCTTC. Protein: CASSPLQVSYNEQFF. The chain links TRBV6-5 to TRBJ2-1; a weak D match, TRBD1 (5 bases). The CDR3 covers 15 residues. Per the germline V gene, CDR1 is MNHEY and CDR2 is SVGAGI. Trimming removed 5 bases at V and 1 base at J, with 12 bases between.

The chain uses TRBV18 and TRBJ1-5; D call uncertain. V lost 4 bases and J 0 bases, leaving 1 base between the germline ends. CDR1 is KGHSH, CDR2 LQKENI, per germline. CDR3 length equals 12 residues. CDR3 DNA sequence: TGTGCCAGCTCACTTAGCAATCAGCCCCAGCATTTT. The encoded protein is CASSLSNQPQHF.

V usage is TRBV6-1 and J usage is TRBJ1-1, with D maybe TRBD1 (6 bases). This CDR3 spans 15 amino acids. Germline assignment: CDR1 MNHNS and CDR2 SASEGT. V lost 2 bases and J 7 bases, leaving 17 bases between the germline ends. DNA of the CDR3: TGTGCCAGCAGTGAATTCCCACGGGGGGCGAGTGAAGCTTTCTTT. Protein: CASSEFPRGASEAFF.

This clone came up once. CDR3 DNA sequence: TGTGCCACCAGAGGAGTAGCGGCTCCTCAAAAACTGTTTTTT. It encodes CATRGVAAPQKLFF. The chain has TRBV15 and TRBJ1-4; D not resolved. This CDR3 is 14 amino acids long. Trimming removed 6 bases from V and 9 bases from J, with 17 bases in between. From germline, CDR1 is LNHNV and CDR2 YYDKDF (reference sequence).

The chain employs TRBV5-6 and TRBJ1-2, with a possible D match to TRBD1 (6 bases). Germline V gives CDR1 SGHDT, CDR2 YYEEEE. V shed 4 bases and J shed 5 bases, with 15 bases lying between them. There are 14 residues in the CDR3. The CDR3 nucleotides read TGTGCCAGCAGCGCGGGACAACCACCTTATGGCTACACCTTC. It translates to CASSAGQPPYGYTF. Looking up the rest from reference TRBV5-6 and TRBJ1-2 gives the full variable domain: DAGVTQSPTHLIKTRGQQVTLRCSPKSGHDTVSWYQQALGQGPQFIFQYYEEEERQRGNFPDRFSGHQFPNYSSELNVNALLLGDSALYLCASSAGQPPYGYTFGSGTRLTVV.

The rearrangement links TRBV5-1 to TRBJ2-3; D could derive from TRBD1 or TRBD2 (5 bases each). Per germline, CDR1 SGHRS and CDR2 YFSETQ. The CDR3 runs to 14 residues. With 7 bases removed from V and 1 base from J, the gap between germline ends came to 13 bases. The CDR3 sequence is CASRGRQGTDTQYF. In nucleotides, the CDR3 is TGCGCCAGCCGGGGCCGGCAAGGCACAGATACGCAGTATTTT.

The chain employs TRBV4-2 and TRBJ2-2; D gene unclear. Between the trimmed V and J ends, which lost 1 base and 4 bases, there was a span of 7 bases. The CDR3 loop spans 14 amino acids. CDR1 LGHNA and CDR2 YNFKEQ come from the germline V gene. The CDR3: CASSQGPSTGELFF. CDR3 DNA sequence: TGTGCCAGCAGCCAAGGACCAAGCACCGGGGAGCTGTTTTTT.

V gene TRBV5-1 combines with J gene TRBJ1-2; 12 nucleotides agree with TRBD1. This CDR3 has 15 residues. The germline gives CDR1 SGHRS, CDR2 YFSETQ. With V trimmed by 0 bases and J by 8 bases, 5 bases remained unmatched. As DNA, the CDR3 is TGCGCCAGCAGCTTGGCAGGGACAGGGGGCGAGGGCTACACCTTC. Residues: CASSLAGTGGEGYTF.

This clone has more than one count but fewer than ten. CDR3 DNA: TGTGCCAGCAGCTTAACCCGGGACAGCGTTGGCTATGGCTACACCTTC. Its protein product is CASSLTRDSVGYGYTF. The rearrangement joins TRBV7-2 to TRBJ1-2; 7 bases agree with TRBD1. The V gene end was trimmed by 2 bases and the J gene end by 4 bases; junction bases not matched to a gene: 10. The CDR3 has 16 residues. The germline V gene encodes CDR1 SGHTA and CDR2 FQGNSA.

The chain has TRBV5-6 and TRBJ2-3; TRBD2 matches 11 bases. This CDR3 has 16 amino acids. Germline loops: CDR1 SGHDT, CDR2 YYEEEE. V shed 6 bases and J 7 bases; nucleotides not matched to a gene: 13. CDR3 residues: CASTLLAGGPRNTQYF. The CDR3 DNA sequence: TGTGCCAGCACCCTCTTAGCGGGGGGGCCTCGGAATACGCAGTATTTT.

The V and J genes are TRBV30 and TRBJ2-1; 10 bases align to TRBD2. CDR1 is GTSNPN, CDR2 SVGIG, per germline (reference sequence). CDR3 size: 13 residues. V lost 5 bases and J lost 8; bases outside the gene matches: 6. The CDR3 here is CAWDSGGLHEQFF. The CDR3 nucleotides read TGTGCCTGGGATAGCGGGGGGCTCCATGAGCAGTTCTTC.

The chain links TRBV9 to TRBJ2-3; the match to TRBD2 covers 8 bases. The CDR3 has 15 amino acids. Trimming removed 3 bases from V and 5 bases from J; junction bases left unmatched: 8. CDR1 is SGDLS, CDR2 YYNGEE, per germline. The CDR3 bases are TGTGCCAGCAGCGCTTCCGGGGGGGCCCTAGATACGCAGTATTTT. The encoded protein is CASSASGGALDTQYF.

The chain is built from TRBV5-6 and TRBJ1-2; TRBD1 matches at 9 bases. Germline CDR1 SGHDT, CDR2 YYEEEE. The CDR3 is made up of 13 amino acids. Trimming took 2 bases from V and 6 from J; bases not matched to a gene: 2. The CDR3 is CASSLRTGDGYTF. In DNA, the CDR3 is TGTGCCAGCAGCTTACGGACAGGGGATGGCTACACCTTC.

The chain carries TRBV5-6 and TRBJ1-1, with D tentatively TRBD1 (6 bases). V was clipped by 5 bases and J by 1 base, with 12 bases between them. The CDR3 totals 14 residues. Looked up from germline, CDR1 is SGHDT and CDR2 is YYEEEE. The CDR3 DNA follows: TGTGCCAGCAGGCGGGGGCGGGGGAACACTGAAGCTTTCTTT. It translates to CASRRGRGNTEAFF.

This chain connects TRBV15 to TRBJ1-3; D is undetermined. Germline values: CDR1 LNHNV, CDR2 YYDKDF (reference sequence). V shed 5 bases and J shed 0 bases, with 8 bases lying between them. The CDR3 sequence is 14 residues long. Here the CDR3 DNA reads TGTGCCACCAGCCGACATAACTCTGGAAACACCATATATTTT. Its translation: CATSRHNSGNTIYF.

As regards this clone: The junction departs from the called germline gene at one end, perhaps through a read error. This chain links TRBV7-9 with TRBJ2-1; 12 positions match TRBD2. Germline assignment: CDR1 SEHNR and CDR2 FQNEAQ (reference sequence). The CDR3 is 16 amino acids. The CDR3 spells CANSPKLAGGYNEQFF. The CDR3 DNA reads as TGTGCCAACAGCCCCAAACTAGCGGGGGGTTACAATGAGCAGTTCTTC. The full variable domain, in which reference TRBV7-9 and TRBJ2-1 provide the parts outside the CDR3, is DTGVSQNPRHKITKRGQNVTFRCDPISEHNRLYWYRQTLGQGPEFLTYFQNEAQLEKSRLLSDRFSAERPKGSFSTLEIQRTEQGDSAMYLCANSPKLAGGYNEQFFGPGTRLTVL.

The J gene is TRBJ2-3, the V gene TRBV7-8; the D is unclear. The V end was cut by 4 bases, the J end by 3 bases, with 8 bases between. Germline CDR1 and CDR2: SGHVS and FQNEAQ. This CDR3 is built from 13 residues. Here the CDR3 DNA reads TGTGCCAGCAGCTCCACCACTACAGATACGCAGTATTTT. Protein: CASSSTTTDTQYF.

The chain uses TRBV6-5 and TRBJ2-3, with a tentative D call TRBD1 (6 bases). This CDR3 is built from 14 residues. Trimming stripped 3 bases from V and 3 bases from J, with 10 bases between. The V gene's germline CDR1 is MNHEY and CDR2 SVGAGI. In DNA form, the CDR3 reads TGTGCCAGCAGTTATCGCCAGGGGACAGATACGCAGTATTTT. Residues: CASSYRQGTDTQYF.

The chain links TRBV5-1 to TRBJ2-7, with TRBD2 matching over 11 bases. The CDR3 has 16 residues. Losses at the gene ends were 1 base for V and 2 bases for J; bases not matched to a gene: 5. The germline gives CDR1 SGHRS, CDR2 YFSETQ. CDR3 region: CASSLSTSGGPYEQYF. The CDR3 nucleotides are TGCGCCAGCAGCTTGTCAACTAGCGGGGGCCCCTACGAGCAGTACTTC.

For the CDR3, the DNA is TGTGCCAGCAGCTTATACAGAGCGGACAATGAGCAGTTCTTC. It codes for CASSLYRADNEQFF. The chain is built from TRBV7-2 and TRBJ2-1, with D perhaps TRBD2 (5 bases). The germline V gene encodes CDR1 SGHTA and CDR2 FQGNSA. The CDR3 is 14 residues long. With 2 bases removed from V and 5 bases from J, the gap between germline ends came to 10 bases.

The CDR3 sequence is CASSRTAYTGELFF. The DNA of the CDR3 is TGTGCCAGCAGTCGGACGGCATACACCGGGGAGCTGTTTTTT. The V call is TRBV6-1, the J call TRBJ2-2; no definite D call. The CDR3 totals 14 residues. V was shortened by 5 bases and J by 3 bases, with 10 bases between the two germline ends. The germline gives CDR1 MNHNS, CDR2 SASEGT.

This chain links TRBV5-1 with TRBJ2-7; tentative D call: TRBD2 (6 bases). V was clipped by 2 bases and J by 3 bases, with 24 bases between them. The germline CDR1 and CDR2 sequences are SGHRS and YFSETQ. The CDR3 is 18 residues long. The DNA for the CDR3 is TGCGCCAGCAGCTTAACGTCCGGGGGTCCGTTAAATCTCTACGAGCAGTACTTC. This gives the protein CASSLTSGGPLNLYEQYF.

This sequence joins TRBV21-1 and TRBJ1-5. TRBV21-1 is flagged as a pseudogene. The CDR3 is 13 residues long. As DNA, the CDR3 is TGTGCCAGCAGCAGTGGGCGACTTTCCCCCCAGCATTTT. Amino acids: CASSSGRLSPQHF.

V gene TRBV4-1 combines with J gene TRBJ2-3; no clear D. The CDR3 covers 16 residues. Trimming took off 1 base at V and 2 bases at J, with 13 bases between the two ends. CDR1 MGHRA and CDR2 YSYEKL come from the germline V gene. The CDR3 DNA reads TGCGCCAGCAGCCAAGGCAATTCCCTCTCCACAGATACGCAGTATTTT. This gives the protein CASSQGNSLSTDTQYF.

Worth noting for this clone: One end of the junction does not line up with germline, which may come from a read error. The identical CDR3 is also encoded by other nucleotide sequences in the sample. The chain is built from TRBV15 and TRBJ1-2; D ambiguous. From germline, CDR1 is LNHNV and CDR2 YYDKDF (reference sequence). The CDR3 is made up of 14 amino acids. DNA of the CDR3: TGCGCCACCAGCAGAGATCGGTACATCGTAGGCTACACCTTC. The encoded protein is CATSRDRYIVGYTF.